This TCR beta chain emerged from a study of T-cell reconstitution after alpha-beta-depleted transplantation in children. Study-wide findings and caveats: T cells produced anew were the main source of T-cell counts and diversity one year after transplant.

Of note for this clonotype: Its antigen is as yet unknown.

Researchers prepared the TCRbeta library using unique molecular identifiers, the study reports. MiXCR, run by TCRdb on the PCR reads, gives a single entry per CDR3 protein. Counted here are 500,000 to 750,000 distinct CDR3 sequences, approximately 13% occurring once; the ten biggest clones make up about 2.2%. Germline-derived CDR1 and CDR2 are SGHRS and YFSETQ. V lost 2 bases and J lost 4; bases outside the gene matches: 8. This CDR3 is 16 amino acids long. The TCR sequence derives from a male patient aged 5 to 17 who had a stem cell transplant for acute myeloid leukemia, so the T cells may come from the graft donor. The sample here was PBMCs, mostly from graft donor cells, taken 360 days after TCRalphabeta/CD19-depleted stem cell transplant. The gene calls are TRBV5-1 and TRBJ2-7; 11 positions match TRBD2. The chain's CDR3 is CASSLGPSGRIYEQYF. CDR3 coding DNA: TGCGCCAGCAGCTTAGGCCCTAGCGGGAGGATTTACGAGCAGTACTTC.